This T cell receptor (beta chain) comes out of a study of blood T cell repertoires in COVID-19. Sequencing was performed with immunoSEQ multiplex PCR; in TCRdb, only in-frame clones are kept and a portion is missing. The sample comprises roughly 180,000 clones, about 80% of which are singletons, and around 14% rests with the top ten. The CDR3 spans 14 residues. The V segment lost 3 bases and the J segment 6 bases; nucleotides outside the gene matches: 8. CDR1 and CDR2 (germline): SEHNR, FQNEAQ (reference sequence). This rearrangement joins TRBV7-9 to TRBJ2-7; 7 nucleotides agree with TRBD1. The specimen was PBMCs or T cells enriched from blood (not recorded which). This TCR came from a man in his sixties who had been exposed to COVID-19. CDR3 DNA: TGTGCCAGCAGCTTCCAACAGGGGTTTGGCGAGCAGTACTTC. This translates into CASSFQQGFGEQYF.